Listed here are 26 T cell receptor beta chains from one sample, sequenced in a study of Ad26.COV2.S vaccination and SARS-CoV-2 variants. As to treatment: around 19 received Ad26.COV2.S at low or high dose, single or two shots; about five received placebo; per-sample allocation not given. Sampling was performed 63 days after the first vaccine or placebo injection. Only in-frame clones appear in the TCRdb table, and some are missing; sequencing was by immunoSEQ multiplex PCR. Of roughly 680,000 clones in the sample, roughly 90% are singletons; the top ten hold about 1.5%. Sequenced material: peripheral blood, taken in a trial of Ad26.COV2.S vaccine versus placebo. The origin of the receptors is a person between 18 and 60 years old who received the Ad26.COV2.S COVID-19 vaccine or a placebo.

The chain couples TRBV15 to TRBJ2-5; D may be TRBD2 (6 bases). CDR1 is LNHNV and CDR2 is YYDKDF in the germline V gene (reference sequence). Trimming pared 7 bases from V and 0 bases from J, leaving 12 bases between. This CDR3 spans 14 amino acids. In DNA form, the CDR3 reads TGTGCCACCAACCTAGGCGGGAACCAAGAGACCCAGTACTTC. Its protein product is CATNLGGNQETQYF.

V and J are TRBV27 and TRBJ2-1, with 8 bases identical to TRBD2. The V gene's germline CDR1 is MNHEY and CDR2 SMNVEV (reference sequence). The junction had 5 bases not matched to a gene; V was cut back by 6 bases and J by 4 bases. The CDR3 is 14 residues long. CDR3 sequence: CASSSQREYNEQFF. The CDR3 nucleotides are TGTGCCAGCAGCTCCCAGCGGGAGTACAATGAGCAGTTCTTC.

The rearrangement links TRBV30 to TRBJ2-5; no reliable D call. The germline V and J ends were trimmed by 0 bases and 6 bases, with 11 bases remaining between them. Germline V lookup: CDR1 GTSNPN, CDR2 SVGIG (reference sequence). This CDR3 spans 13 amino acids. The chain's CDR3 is CAWSVSTIQTQYF. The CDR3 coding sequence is TGTGCCTGGAGTGTATCGACGATCCAGACCCAGTACTTC.

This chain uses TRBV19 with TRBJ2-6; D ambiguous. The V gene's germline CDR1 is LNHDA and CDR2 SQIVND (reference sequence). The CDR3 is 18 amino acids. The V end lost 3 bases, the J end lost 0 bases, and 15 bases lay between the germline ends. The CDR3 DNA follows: TGTGCCAGTAGTATCGGTGGCCCCGTTAACTCTGGGGCCAACGTCCTGACTTTC. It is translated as CASSIGGPVNSGANVLTF. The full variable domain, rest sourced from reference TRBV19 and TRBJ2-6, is DGGITQSPKYLFRKEGQNVTLSCEQNLNHDAMYWYRQDPGQGLRLIYYSQIVNDFQKGDIAEGYSVSREKKESFPLTVTSAQKNPTAFYLCASSIGGPVNSGANVLTFGAGSRLTVL.

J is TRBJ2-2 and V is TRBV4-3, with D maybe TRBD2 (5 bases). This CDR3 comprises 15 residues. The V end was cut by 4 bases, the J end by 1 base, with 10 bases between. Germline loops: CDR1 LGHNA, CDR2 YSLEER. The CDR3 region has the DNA TGCGCCAGCAGCCCGAGGGCCTTGAACACCGGGGAGCTGTTTTTT. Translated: CASSPRALNTGELFF.

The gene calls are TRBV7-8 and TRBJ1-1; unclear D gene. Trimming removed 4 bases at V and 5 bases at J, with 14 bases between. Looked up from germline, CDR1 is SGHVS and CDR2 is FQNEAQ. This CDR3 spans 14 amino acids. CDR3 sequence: CASSYGFLGTEAFF. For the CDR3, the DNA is TGTGCCAGCAGCTACGGTTTTCTGGGGACTGAAGCTTTCTTT.

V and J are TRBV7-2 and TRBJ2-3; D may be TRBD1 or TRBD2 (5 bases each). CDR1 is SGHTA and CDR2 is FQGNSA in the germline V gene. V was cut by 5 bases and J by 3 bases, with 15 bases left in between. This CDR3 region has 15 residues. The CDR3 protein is CASSPLGVRTDTQYF. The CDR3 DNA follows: TGTGCCAGCAGCCCCTTGGGGGTTCGGACAGATACGCAGTATTTT.

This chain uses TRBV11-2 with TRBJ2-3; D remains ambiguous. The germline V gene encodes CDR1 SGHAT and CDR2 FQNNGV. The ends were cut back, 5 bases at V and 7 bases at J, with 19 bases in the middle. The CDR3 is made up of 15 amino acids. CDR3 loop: CASSARQKGRHTQYF. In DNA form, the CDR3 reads TGTGCCAGCAGCGCCCGGCAAAAAGGGCGGCATACGCAGTATTTT.

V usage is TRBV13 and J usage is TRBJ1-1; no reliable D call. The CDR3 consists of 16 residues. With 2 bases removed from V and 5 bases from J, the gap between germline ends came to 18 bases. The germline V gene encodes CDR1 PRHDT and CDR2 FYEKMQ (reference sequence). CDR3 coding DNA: TGTGCCAGCAGCTTACGGCATCCCACCGCCGGGACTGAAGCTTTCTTT. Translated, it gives CASSLRHPTAGTEAFF.

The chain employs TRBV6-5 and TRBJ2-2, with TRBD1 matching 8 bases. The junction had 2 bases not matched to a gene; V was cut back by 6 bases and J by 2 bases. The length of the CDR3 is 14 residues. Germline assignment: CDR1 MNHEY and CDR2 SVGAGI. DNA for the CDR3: TGTGCCAGCAGAGGACAGGGAAACACCGGGGAGCTGTTTTTT. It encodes CASRGQGNTGELFF.

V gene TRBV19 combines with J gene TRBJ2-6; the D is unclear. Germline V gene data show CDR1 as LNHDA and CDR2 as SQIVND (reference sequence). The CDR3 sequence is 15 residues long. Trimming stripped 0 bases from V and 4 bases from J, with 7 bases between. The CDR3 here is CASSIDASGANVLTF. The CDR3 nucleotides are TGTGCCAGTAGTATAGACGCATCCGGGGCCAACGTCCTGACTTTC.

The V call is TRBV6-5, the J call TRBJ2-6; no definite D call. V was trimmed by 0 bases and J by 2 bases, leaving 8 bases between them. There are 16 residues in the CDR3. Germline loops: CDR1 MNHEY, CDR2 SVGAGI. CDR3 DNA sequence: TGTGCCAGCAGTTACTCATCCGGGCCTGGGGCCAACGTCCTGACTTTC. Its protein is CASSYSSGPGANVLTF.

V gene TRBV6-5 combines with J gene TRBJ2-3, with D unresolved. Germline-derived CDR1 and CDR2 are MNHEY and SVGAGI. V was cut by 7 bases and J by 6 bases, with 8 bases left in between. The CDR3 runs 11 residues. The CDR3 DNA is TGTGCCAGCAAAAGGTGGGATACGCAGTATTTT. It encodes CASKRWDTQYF.

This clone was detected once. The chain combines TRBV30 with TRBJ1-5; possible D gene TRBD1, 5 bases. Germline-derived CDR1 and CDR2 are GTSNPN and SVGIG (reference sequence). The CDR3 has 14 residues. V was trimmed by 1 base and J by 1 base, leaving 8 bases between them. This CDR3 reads CAWSGGRSNQPQHF. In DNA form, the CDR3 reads TGTGCCTGGAGTGGGGGCAGGAGCAATCAGCCCCAGCATTTT. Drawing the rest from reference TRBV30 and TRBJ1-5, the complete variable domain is SQTIHQWPATLVQPVGSPLSLECTVEGTSNPNLYWYRQAAGRGLQLLFYSVGIGQISSEVPQNLSASRPQDRQFILSSKKLLLSDSGFYLCAWSGGRSNQPQHFGDGTRLSIL.

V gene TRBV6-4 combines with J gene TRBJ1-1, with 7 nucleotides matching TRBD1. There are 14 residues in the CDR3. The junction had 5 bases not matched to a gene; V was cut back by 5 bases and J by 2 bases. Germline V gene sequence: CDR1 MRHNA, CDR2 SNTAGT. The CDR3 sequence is CASSRQGGNTEAFF. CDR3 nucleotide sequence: TGTGCCAGCAGTCGACAGGGAGGAAACACTGAAGCTTTCTTT.

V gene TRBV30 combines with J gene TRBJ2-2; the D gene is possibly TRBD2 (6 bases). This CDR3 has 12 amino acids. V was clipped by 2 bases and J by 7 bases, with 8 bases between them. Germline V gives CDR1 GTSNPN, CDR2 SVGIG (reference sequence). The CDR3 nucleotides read TGTGCCTGGAGTCTGCGGGGCGGGGAGCTGTTTTTT. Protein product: CAWSLRGGELFF.

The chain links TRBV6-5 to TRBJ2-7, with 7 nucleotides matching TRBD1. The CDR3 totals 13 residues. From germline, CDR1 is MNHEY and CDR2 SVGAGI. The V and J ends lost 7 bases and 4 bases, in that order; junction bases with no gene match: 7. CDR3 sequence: CASTRGGGYEQYF. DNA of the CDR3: TGTGCCAGCACAAGAGGGGGCGGGTACGAGCAGTACTTC.

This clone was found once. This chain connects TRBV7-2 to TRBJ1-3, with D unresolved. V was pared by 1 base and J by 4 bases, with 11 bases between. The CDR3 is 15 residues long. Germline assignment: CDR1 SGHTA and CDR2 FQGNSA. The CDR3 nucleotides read TGTGCCAGCAGCTTAGGAGAAAACGCCGGAAACACCATATATTTT. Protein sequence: CASSLGENAGNTIYF. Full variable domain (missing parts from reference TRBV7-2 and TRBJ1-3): GAGVSQSPSNKVTEKGKDVELRCDPISGHTALYWYRQSLGQGLEFLIYFQGNSAPDKSGLPSDRFSAERTGGSVSTLTIQRTQQEDSAVYLCASSLGENAGNTIYFGEGSWLTVV.

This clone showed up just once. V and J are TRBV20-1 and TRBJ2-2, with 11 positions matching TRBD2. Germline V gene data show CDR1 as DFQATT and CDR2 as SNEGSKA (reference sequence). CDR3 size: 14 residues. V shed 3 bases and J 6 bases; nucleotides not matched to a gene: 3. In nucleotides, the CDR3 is TGCAGTGCTAGTAGCGGGAGGGCCCCCGGGGAGCTGTTTTTT. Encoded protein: CSASSGRAPGELFF.

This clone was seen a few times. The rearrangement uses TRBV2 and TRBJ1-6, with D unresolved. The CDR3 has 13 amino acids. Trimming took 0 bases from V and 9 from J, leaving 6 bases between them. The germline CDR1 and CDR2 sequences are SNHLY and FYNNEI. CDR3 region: CASSEASSSPLHF. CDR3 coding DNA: TGTGCCAGCAGTGAAGCATCCAGTTCACCCCTCCACTTT.

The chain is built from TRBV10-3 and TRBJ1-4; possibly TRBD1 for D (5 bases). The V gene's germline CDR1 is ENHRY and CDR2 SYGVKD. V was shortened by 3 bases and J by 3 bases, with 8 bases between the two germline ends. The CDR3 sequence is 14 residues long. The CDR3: CAISDRDPNEKLFF. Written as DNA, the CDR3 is TGTGCCATCAGTGACAGGGATCCTAATGAAAAACTGTTTTTT.

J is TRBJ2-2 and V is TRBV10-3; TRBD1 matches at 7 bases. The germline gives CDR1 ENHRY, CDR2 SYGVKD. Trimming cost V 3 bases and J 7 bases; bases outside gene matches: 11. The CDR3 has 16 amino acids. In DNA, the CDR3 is TGTGCCATCAGTGATCGAGGACAGGCCCGTAGCGGGGAGCTGTTTTTT. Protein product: CAISDRGQARSGELFF.

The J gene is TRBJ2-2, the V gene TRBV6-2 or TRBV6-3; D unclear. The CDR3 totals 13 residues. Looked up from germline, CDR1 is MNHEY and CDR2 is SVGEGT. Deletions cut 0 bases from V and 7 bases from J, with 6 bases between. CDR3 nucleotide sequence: TGTGCCAGCAGTTACTCGAGAGGCGGGGAGCTGTTTTTT. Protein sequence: CASSYSRGGELFF.

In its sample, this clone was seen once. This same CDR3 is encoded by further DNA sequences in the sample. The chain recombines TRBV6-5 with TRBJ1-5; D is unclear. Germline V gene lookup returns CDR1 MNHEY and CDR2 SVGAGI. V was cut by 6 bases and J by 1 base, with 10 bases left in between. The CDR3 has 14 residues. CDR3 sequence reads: CASSPGRSNQPQHF. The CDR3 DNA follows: TGTGCCAGCAGCCCAGGCAGGAGCAATCAGCCCCAGCATTTT.

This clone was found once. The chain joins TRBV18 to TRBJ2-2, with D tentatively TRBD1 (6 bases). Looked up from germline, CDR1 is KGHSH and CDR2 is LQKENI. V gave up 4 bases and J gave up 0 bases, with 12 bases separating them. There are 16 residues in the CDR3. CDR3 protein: CASSLSQGANTGELFF. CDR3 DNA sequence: TGTGCCAGCTCACTATCACAGGGCGCGAACACCGGGGAGCTGTTTTTT.

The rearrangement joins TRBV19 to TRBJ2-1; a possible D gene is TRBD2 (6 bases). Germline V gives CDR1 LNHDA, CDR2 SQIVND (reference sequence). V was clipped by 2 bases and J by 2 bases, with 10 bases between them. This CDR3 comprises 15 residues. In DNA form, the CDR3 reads TGTGCCAGTAGTATAATTGGCGGGACCTACAATGAGCAGTTCTTC. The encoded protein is CASSIIGGTYNEQFF.